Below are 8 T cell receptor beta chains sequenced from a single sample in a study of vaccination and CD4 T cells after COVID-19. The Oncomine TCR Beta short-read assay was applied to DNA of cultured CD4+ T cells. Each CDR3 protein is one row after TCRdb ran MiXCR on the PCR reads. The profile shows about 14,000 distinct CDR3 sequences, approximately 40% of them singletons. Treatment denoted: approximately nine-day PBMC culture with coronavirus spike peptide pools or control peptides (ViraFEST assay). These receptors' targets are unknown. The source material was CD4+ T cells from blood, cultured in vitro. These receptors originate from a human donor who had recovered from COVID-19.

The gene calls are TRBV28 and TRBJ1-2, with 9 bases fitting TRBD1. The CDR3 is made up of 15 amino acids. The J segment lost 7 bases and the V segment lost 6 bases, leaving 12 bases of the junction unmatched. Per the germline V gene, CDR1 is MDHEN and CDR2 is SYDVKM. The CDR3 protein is CASSRMGQGLGGYTF. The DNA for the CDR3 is TGTGCCAGCAGCCGAATGGGACAGGGATTGGGTGGCTACACCTTC.

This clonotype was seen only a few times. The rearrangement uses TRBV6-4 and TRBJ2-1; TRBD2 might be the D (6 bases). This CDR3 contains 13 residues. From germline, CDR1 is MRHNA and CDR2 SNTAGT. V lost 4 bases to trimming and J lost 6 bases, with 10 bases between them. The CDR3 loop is CASSASESNEQFF. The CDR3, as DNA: TGTGCCAGCAGTGCTAGCGAGAGCAATGAGCAGTTCTTC.

This CDR3 reads CASSFQGYDAEAFF. The CDR3 nucleotides are TGTGCCAGCAGCTTCCAGGGGTATGATGCTGAAGCTTTCTTT. The V gene is TRBV7-9, the J gene TRBJ1-1, with a weak D call TRBD1 (6 bases). Germline CDR1 and CDR2: SEHNR and FQNEAQ (reference sequence). The CDR3 is 14 amino acids. With 3 bases removed from V and 6 bases from J, the gap between germline ends came to 14 bases.

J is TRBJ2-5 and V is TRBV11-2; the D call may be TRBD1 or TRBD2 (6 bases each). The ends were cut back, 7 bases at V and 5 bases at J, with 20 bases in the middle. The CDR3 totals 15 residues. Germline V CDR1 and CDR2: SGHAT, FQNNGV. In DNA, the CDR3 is TGTGCCAGCACGGCTGACGGGGGCACGGAGGAGACCCAGTACTTC. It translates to CASTADGGTEETQYF.

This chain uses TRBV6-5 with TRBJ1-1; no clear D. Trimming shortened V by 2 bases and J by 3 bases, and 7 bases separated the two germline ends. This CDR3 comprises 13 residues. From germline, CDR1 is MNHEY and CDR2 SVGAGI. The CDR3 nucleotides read TGTGCCAGCAGTTACCGGATGCACACTGAAGCTTTCTTT. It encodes CASSYRMHTEAFF.

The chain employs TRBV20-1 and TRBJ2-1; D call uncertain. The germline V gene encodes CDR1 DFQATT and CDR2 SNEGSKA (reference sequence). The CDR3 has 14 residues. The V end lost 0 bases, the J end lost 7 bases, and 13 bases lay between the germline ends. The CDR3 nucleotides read TGCAGTGCTAGAGATTGGCGAGGAAGGAATGAGCAGTTCTTC. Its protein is CSARDWRGRNEQFF.

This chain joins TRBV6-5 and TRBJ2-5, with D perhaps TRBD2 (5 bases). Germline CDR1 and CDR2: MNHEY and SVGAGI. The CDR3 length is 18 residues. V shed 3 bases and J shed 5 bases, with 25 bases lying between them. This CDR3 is CASSYAGGGSRTGETQYF. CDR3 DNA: TGTGCCAGCAGTTATGCCGGCGGAGGTAGCCGGACGGGGGAGACCCAGTACTTC.

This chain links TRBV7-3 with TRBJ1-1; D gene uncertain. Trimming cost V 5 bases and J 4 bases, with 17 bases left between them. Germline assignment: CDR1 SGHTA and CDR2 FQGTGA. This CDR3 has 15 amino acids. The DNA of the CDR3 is TGTGCCAGCAGCCCCGACGGCAGGAGTGCCACTGAAGCTTTCTTT. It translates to CASSPDGRSATEAFF.